The 20 T cell receptor beta chains below were found in one sample sequenced in a study of technical replicates of blood from a few donors. The table came from immunoSEQ multiplex PCR; TCRdb's copy has only in-frame clones and leaves some out. The data hold approximately 81,000 clones, with nearly 97% observed a single time. Sequencing was carried out using T cells isolated from PBMCs. These receptors originate from a human donor in good health.

The J gene is TRBJ1-2, the V gene TRBV11-3, with D maybe TRBD1 (5 bases). V was trimmed by 0 bases and J by 4 bases, leaving 12 bases between them. The CDR3 spans 15 residues. Germline V gene lookup returns CDR1 SGHNT and CDR2 YENEEA. The CDR3 reads CASSLDRAGLYGYTF. Written as DNA, the CDR3 is TGTGCCAGCAGCTTAGATCGGGCAGGGCTCTATGGCTACACCTTC. The full variable domain, in which reference TRBV11-3 and TRBJ1-2 provide the parts outside the CDR3, is EAGVVQSPRYKIIEKKQPVAFWCNPISGHNTLYWYLQNLGQGPELLIRYENEEAVDDSQLPKDRFSAERLKGVDSTLKIQPAELGDSAVYLCASSLDRAGLYGYTFGSGTRLTVV.

The rearrangement uses TRBV5-1 and TRBJ2-7, with D perhaps TRBD1 (6 bases). Germline V lookup: CDR1 SGHRS, CDR2 YFSETQ. The CDR3 covers 15 residues. V gave up 4 bases and J gave up 2 bases, with 16 bases separating them. DNA of the CDR3: TGCGCCAGCAGCCTTGGACAGCGTGTCACCTACGAGCAGTACTTC. This sequence encodes CASSLGQRVTYEQYF.

The sample holds one count of this clone. The chain employs TRBV6-5 and TRBJ2-7, with a tentative D call TRBD2 (5 bases). Trimming cost V 8 bases and J 3 bases, with 14 bases left between them. The CDR3 totals 13 residues. Germline V gives CDR1 MNHEY, CDR2 SVGAGI. The CDR3 coding sequence is TGTGCCAGCTCCCGGGATAATGTCTACGAGCAGTACTTC. Translation: CASSRDNVYEQYF.

The chain has TRBV27 and TRBJ2-1, with TRBD1 identical over 7 bases. Germline trimming cut 4 bases from V and 6 bases from J; bases unmatched to any gene: 12. The CDR3 totals 16 residues. CDR1 and CDR2 (germline): MNHEY, SMNVEV (reference sequence). CDR3 in amino acids: CASSSFSLDRSNEQFF. In DNA form, the CDR3 reads TGTGCCAGCAGTTCATTCAGCTTGGACAGGAGCAATGAGCAGTTCTTC.

This clone occurred many times. V usage is TRBV28 and J usage is TRBJ2-3; 10 nucleotides align to TRBD1. Germline V gene lookup returns CDR1 MDHEN and CDR2 SYDVKM. J gave up 1 base and V 6 bases, and 1 base lay outside the gene matches. The CDR3 extends over 14 amino acids. Here the CDR3 reads CASRDRGGTDTQYF. CDR3 nucleotides: TGTGCCAGCAGGGACAGGGGGGGCACAGATACGCAGTATTTT.

This clone showed up just a few times. The V and J genes are TRBV6-4 and TRBJ2-2; maybe TRBD2 (5 bases). The CDR3 runs 14 residues. V dropped 4 bases and J dropped 7 bases, with 13 bases sitting between them. The germline gives CDR1 MRHNA, CDR2 SNTAGT. The CDR3 nucleotides read TGTGCCAGCAGTGCCTTATACCGGGGCGGGGAGCTGTTTTTT. It is translated as CASSALYRGGELFF.

This chain joins TRBV6-6 and TRBJ2-1, with 9 positions matching TRBD2. CDR1 MNHNY and CDR2 SVGAGI come from the germline V gene (reference sequence). The CDR3 covers 16 residues. V lost 4 bases and J lost 9; bases outside the gene matches: 13. This CDR3 is CASSSIAGVGRGEQFF. The CDR3 DNA sequence: TGTGCCAGCAGTTCGATAGCGGGAGTAGGTAGAGGTGAGCAGTTCTTC.

The chain links TRBV7-9 to TRBJ1-4; D call uncertain. Germline loops: CDR1 SEHNR, CDR2 FQNEAQ (reference sequence). This CDR3 is built from 12 residues. Deletions cut 3 bases from V and 10 bases from J, with 9 bases between. CDR3 loop: CASSLTSGKLFF. For the CDR3, the DNA is TGTGCCAGCAGCTTGACGTCGGGAAAACTGTTTTTT.

This clone was detected only once. The V gene is TRBV27, the J gene TRBJ1-2; unclear D gene. In germline, CDR1 is MNHEY, CDR2 SMNVEV (reference sequence). CDR3 length equals 14 residues. V was cut by 1 base and J by 0 bases, with 6 bases left in between. The CDR3 DNA reads TGTGCCAGCAGTTTATTCCCAGCTAACTATGGCTACACCTTC. Translated, it gives CASSLFPANYGYTF.

The J gene is TRBJ2-3, the V gene TRBV7-8; TRBD2 matches 12 bases. CDR3 length equals 14 residues. With 5 bases clipped from V and 3 bases from J, the junction kept 0 bases outside the gene matches. From germline, CDR1 is SGHVS and CDR2 FQNEAQ. CDR3 region: CASSTSGRTDTQYF. The DNA of the CDR3 is TGTGCCAGCAGCACTAGCGGGAGGACAGATACGCAGTATTTT.

The gene calls are TRBV7-2 and TRBJ2-1, with 13 bases fitting TRBD2. The CDR3 runs to 15 residues. Trimming at V came to 6 bases and at J to 2 bases, leaving 1 base not matched to a gene. CDR1 is SGHTA and CDR2 is FQGNSA in the germline V gene. The CDR3 sequence: CASRTSGRAYNEQFF. Written as DNA, the CDR3 is TGTGCCAGCAGAACTAGCGGGAGGGCCTACAATGAGCAGTTCTTC. The entire variable domain, with the rest obtained from reference TRBV7-2 and TRBJ2-1, is as follows: GAGVSQSPSNKVTEKGKDVELRCDPISGHTALYWYRQSLGQGLEFLIYFQGNSAPDKSGLPSDRFSAERTGGSVSTLTIQRTQQEDSAVYLCASRTSGRAYNEQFFGPGTRLTVL.

The chain carries TRBV5-1 and TRBJ2-3, with 7 bases aligning to TRBD2. From germline, CDR1 is SGHRS and CDR2 YFSETQ. Trimming took 6 bases from V and 5 from J; bases not matched to a gene: 9. This CDR3 has 14 amino acids. CDR3 in DNA: TGCGCCAGCAACCGAAGACTAGCTGGAGATACGCAGTATTTT. Protein product: CASNRRLAGDTQYF.

The chain combines TRBV9 with TRBJ2-3; D gene unclear. The CDR3 loop spans 17 amino acids. Trimming pared 2 bases from V and 0 bases from J, leaving 16 bases between. CDR1 is SGDLS, CDR2 YYNGEE, per germline. CDR3 amino acids: CASSVHDSLTSTDTQYF. The CDR3 region has the DNA TGTGCCAGCAGCGTCCATGACTCGTTAACAAGCACAGATACGCAGTATTTT.

This chain uses TRBV5-1 with TRBJ1-2; no definite D call. The CDR3 is 13 residues long. CDR1 and CDR2 from the germline V gene are SGHRS and YFSETQ. V lost 1 base, J lost 8 bases, and 12 bases lay in between. In DNA, the CDR3 is TGCGCCAGCAGCTTGCCCGACTTCGTAGGCTACACCTTC. Translating gives CASSLPDFVGYTF.

The chain joins TRBV29-1 to TRBJ2-3; D is possibly TRBD1 (5 bases). The V end was cut by 1 base, the J end by 6 bases, with 14 bases between. Germline V gene data show CDR1 as SQVTM and CDR2 as ANQGSEA. The CDR3 runs to 14 residues. This CDR3 is CSVEVWAGMDTQYF. CDR3 coding DNA: TGCAGCGTTGAAGTTTGGGCAGGGATGGATACGCAGTATTTT.

V is TRBV27 and J is TRBJ2-1, with TRBD2 matching 10 bases. Germline assignment: CDR1 MNHEY and CDR2 SMNVEV (reference sequence). The length of the CDR3 is 14 residues. V dropped 10 bases and J dropped 7; count of bases not matched to a gene: 10. CDR3 nucleotides: TGTGCCACCAACGCTAGCGGGAGAAGGAATGAGCAGTTCTTC. This encodes CATNASGRRNEQFF.

The chain employs TRBV6-5 and TRBJ2-5; D is undetermined. Germline V CDR1 and CDR2: MNHEY, SVGAGI. CDR3 length: 14 residues. V was trimmed by 2 bases and J by 2 bases, leaving 9 bases between them. The CDR3 bases are TGTGCCAGCAGTTACAGTACAGCTCAAGAGACCCAGTACTTC. This sequence encodes CASSYSTAQETQYF.

This chain links TRBV7-9 with TRBJ1-2; 7 nucleotides line up with TRBD1. J was trimmed by 4 bases and V by 1 base; bases with no gene match: 12. The CDR3 loop spans 17 amino acids. CDR1 is SEHNR and CDR2 is FQNEAQ in the germline V gene (reference sequence). Written as DNA, the CDR3 is TGTGCCAGCAGCTTAGTTGGAGGGGGCGTCGCCTCCTATGGCTACACCTTC. Protein: CASSLVGGGVASYGYTF.

CDR3 residues: CASSAAGDRTDTQYF. As DNA, the CDR3 is TGTGCCAGCAGCGCGGCGGGAGACCGCACAGATACGCAGTATTTT. The V gene is TRBV9, the J gene TRBJ2-3, with TRBD2 identical over 7 bases. The CDR3 covers 15 residues. With V trimmed by 3 bases and J by 1 base, 5 bases remained unmatched. CDR1 is SGDLS, CDR2 YYNGEE, per germline. Full variable domain (outside the CDR3, taken from reference TRBV9 and TRBJ2-3): DSGVTQTPKHLITATGQRVTLRCSPRSGDLSVYWYQQSLDQGLQFLIQYYNGEERAKGNILERFSAQQFPDLHSELNLSSLELGDSALYFCASSAAGDRTDTQYFGPGTRLTVL.

In this sample, this clone turned up once. This chain connects TRBV6-6 to TRBJ2-3, with 8 bases identical to TRBD2. V shed 0 bases, J shed 6 bases, and the junction held 2 bases outside the gene matches. The germline CDR1 and CDR2 sequences are MNHNY and SVGAGI (reference sequence). This CDR3 spans 14 amino acids. This chain's CDR3 is CASSYSAGADTQYF. CDR3 nucleotides: TGTGCCAGCAGTTACTCAGCGGGAGCGGATACGCAGTATTTT.